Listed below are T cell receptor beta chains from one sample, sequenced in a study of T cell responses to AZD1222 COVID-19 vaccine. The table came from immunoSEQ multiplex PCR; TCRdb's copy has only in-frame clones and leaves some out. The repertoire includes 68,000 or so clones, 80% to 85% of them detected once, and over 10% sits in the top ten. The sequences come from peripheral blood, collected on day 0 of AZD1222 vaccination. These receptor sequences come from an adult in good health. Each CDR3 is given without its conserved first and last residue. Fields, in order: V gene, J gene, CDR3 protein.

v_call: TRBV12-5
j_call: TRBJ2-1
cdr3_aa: ASGFPGSNEQF

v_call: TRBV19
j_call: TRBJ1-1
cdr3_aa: ASSILSGVEAF

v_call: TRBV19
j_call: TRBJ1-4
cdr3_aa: ASTRGQGNEKLF

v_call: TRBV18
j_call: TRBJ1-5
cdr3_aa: ASSPVQGYNQPQH

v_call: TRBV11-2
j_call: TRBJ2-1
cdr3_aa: ASSLGSHNEQF

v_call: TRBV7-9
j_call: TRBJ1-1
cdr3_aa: ASSPLGGANTEAF

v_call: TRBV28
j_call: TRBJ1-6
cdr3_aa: ASGDSPLH

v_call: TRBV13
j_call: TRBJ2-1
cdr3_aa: ASSLGNEQF

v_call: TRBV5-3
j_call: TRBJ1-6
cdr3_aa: ARSLVREDLGGYSPLH

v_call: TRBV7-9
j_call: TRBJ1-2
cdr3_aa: ASSLEIGQDGYT

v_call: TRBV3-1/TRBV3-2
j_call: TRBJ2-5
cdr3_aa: ASCAGTVGTQY

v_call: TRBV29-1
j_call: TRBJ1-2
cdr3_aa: SVEVSKAGQGGLRGYT

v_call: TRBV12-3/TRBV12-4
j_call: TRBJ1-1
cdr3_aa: ASSFGRVEAF

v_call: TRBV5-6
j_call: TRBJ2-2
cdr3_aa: ASSLAAQGGTGELF

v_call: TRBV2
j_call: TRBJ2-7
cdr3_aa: ASRGPSFKQY

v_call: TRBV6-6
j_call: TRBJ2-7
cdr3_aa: ASSYRGGYEQY

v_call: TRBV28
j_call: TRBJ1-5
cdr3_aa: ASRQENNQPQH

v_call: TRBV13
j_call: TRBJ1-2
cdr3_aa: ASSRTRAEHGYT

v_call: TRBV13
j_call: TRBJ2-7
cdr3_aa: ASSLEGQGGSYEQY

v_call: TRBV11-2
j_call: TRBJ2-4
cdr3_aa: ASSNRAGGLAKNIQY

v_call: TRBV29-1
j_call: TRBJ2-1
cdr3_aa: SLTLTYNEQF

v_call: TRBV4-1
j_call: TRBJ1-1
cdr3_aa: ASRTQGRGGPNTEAF

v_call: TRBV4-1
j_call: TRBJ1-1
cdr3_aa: ASSHPLDGTMNTEAF

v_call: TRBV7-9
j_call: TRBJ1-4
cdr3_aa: ASSVEGGKLF

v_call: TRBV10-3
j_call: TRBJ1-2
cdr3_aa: AIGSQQGGEGT

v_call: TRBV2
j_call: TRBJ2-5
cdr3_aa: ASLWAGVQETQY

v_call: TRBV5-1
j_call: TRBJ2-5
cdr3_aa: ASTMAGAQETQY

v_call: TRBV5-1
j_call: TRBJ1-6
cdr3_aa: ASSPRTGGNYNSPLH

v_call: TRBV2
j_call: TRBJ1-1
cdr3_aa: ASSDLSGGATEAF

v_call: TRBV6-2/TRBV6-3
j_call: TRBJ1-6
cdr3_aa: ASSWRRGLSPLH

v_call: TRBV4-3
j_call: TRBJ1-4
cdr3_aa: ASSQVPGTGEKLF

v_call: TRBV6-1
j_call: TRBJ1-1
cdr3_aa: ASSELLGDTEAF

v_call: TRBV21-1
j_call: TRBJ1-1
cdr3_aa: ASNNRVIWNTEAF

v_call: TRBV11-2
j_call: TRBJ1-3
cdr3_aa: ASSLGGPESGNTIY

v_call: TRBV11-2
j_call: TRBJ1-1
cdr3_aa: ASSWTGGPHTEAF

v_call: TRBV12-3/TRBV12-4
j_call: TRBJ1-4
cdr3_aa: ASSDRANEKLF

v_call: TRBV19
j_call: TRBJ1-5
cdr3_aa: ASSIGSVSNQPQH

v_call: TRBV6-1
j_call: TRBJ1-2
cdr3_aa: ASSAYPTGTATNYGYT

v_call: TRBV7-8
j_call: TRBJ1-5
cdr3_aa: ASSQGQGSNQPQH

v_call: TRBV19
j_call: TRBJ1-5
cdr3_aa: ASSREGARWQGQPQH

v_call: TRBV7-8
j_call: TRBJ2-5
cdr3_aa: ASSVSSGGGLETQY

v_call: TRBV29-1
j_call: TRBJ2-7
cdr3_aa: SVETSGQPYEQY

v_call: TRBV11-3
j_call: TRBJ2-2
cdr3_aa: ASSFRSGAGELF

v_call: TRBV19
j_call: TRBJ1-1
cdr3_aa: ATFNRGKNTEAF

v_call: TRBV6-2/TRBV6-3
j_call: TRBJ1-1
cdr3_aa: ASSYSAGGTGTEAF

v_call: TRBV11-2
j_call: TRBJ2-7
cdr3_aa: ASSSIAKGYEQY

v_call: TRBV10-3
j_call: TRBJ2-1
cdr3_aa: AIRDPMSPYNEQF

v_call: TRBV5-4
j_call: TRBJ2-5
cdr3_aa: ASSMTSGGRETQY

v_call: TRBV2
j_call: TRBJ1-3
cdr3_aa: ASSARPGTGNTIY

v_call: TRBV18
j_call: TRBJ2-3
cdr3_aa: ASSSGTSGGSTDTQY

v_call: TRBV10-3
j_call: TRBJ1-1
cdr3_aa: AISDTKAEAF

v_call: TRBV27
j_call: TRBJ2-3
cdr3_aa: ASSPTSGSADTQY

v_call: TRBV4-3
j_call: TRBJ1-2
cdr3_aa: ASSPVVNYGYT

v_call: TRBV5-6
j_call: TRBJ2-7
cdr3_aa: ASSPTGYEQY

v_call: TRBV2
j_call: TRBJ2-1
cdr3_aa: ASTYNGGTSNRNEQF

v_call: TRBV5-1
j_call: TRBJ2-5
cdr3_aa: ASSLPPPETQY

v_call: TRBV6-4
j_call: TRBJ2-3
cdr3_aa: ASSDRRTDTQY

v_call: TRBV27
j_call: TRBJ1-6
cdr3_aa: ASSLRVARDSPLH

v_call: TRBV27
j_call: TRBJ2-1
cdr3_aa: ASKLAGGYNEQF

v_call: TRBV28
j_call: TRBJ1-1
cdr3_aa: ASSLLEQPKNTEAF